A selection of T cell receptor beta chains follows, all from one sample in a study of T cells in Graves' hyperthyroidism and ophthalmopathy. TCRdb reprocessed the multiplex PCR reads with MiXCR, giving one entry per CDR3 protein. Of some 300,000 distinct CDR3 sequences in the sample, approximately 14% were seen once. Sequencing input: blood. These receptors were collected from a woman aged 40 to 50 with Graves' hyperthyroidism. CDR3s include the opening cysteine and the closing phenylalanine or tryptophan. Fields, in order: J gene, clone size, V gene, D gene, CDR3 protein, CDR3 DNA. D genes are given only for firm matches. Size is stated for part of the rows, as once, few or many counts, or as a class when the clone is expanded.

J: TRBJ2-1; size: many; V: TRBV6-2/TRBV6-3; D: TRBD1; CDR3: CASSYVPGQGFNEQFF; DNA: TGTGCCAGCAGTTACGTACCGGGACAGGGCTTCAATGAGCAGTTCTTC
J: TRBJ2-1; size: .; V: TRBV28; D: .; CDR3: CASSPGTRASNEQFF; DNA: TGTGCCAGCAGCCCCGGGACACGGGCTAGCAATGAGCAGTTCTTC
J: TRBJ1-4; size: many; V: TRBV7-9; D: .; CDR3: CASSPGTPGSEKLFF; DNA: TGTGCCAGCAGCCCCGGGACCCCAGGAAGTGAAAAACTGTTTTTT
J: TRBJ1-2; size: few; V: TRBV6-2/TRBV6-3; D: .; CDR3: CASSLTGPDYGYTF; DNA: TGTGCCAGCTCCCTCACAGGCCCCGACTATGGCTACACCTTC
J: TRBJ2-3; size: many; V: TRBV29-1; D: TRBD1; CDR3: CSVRGQDSTDTQYF; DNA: TGCAGCGTTCGGGGACAGGATAGCACAGATACGCAGTATTTT
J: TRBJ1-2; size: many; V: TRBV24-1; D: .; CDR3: CATSEQGLGYGYTF; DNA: TGTGCCACCAGTGAGCAGGGGTTGGGCTATGGCTACACCTTC
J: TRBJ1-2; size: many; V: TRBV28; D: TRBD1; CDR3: CASSLPTGVNYGYTF; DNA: TGTGCCAGCAGTTTACCTACAGGGGTTAACTATGGCTACACCTTC
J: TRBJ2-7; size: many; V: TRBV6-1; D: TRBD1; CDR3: CASSERGQAYEQYF; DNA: TGTGCCAGCAGTGAAAGGGGACAGGCCTACGAGCAGTACTTC
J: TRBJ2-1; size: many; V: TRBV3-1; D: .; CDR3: CASSSWSSLDEQFF; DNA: TGTGCCAGCAGCTCCTGGAGTAGCCTCGATGAGCAGTTCTTC
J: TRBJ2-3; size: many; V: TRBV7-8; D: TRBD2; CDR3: CASSLTSGGVGDTQYF; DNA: TGTGCCAGCAGCTTAACTAGCGGGGGTGTGGGAGATACGCAGTATTTT
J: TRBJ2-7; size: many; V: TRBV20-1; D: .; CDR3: CSARDTGGGSEQYF; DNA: TGCAGTGCTAGAGATACGGGGGGCGGCTCCGAGCAGTACTTC
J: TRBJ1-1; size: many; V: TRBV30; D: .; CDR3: CAWRGLGGAFF; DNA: TGTGCCTGGAGGGGACTTGGCGGAGCTTTCTTT
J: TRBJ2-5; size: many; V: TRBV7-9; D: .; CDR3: CASSLLRQMETQYF; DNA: TGTGCCAGCAGCTTATTGAGACAGATGGAGACCCAGTACTTC
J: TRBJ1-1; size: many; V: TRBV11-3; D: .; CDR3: CASSYRAMNTEAFF; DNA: TGTGCCAGCAGCTATCGCGCCATGAACACTGAAGCTTTCTTT
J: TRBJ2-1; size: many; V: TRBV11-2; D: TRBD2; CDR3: CASSFVAGHEQFF; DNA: TGTGCCAGCAGCTTCGTAGCGGGACATGAGCAGTTCTTC
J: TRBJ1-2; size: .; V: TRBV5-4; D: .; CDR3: CASSSVGIEDGYTF; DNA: TGTGCCAGCAGCTCGGTGGGTATCGAGGATGGCTACACCTTC
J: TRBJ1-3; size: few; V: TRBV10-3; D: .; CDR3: CAIMRSLSGNTIYF; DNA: TGTGCCATCATGCGGAGCTTGTCTGGAAACACCATATATTTT
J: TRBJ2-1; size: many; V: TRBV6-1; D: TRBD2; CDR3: CASSLGTSGNSYNEQFF; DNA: TGTGCCAGCAGCCTCGGGACTAGCGGAAACTCCTACAATGAGCAGTTCTTC
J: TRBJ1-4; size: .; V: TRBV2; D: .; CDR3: CASEQKPDEKLFF; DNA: TGTGCCAGCGAGCAAAAACCCGATGAAAAACTGTTTTTT
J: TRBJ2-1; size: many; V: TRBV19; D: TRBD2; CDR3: CATFDSGAGSYNEQFF; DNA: TGTGCCACCTTCGATAGCGGGGCGGGCTCCTACAATGAGCAGTTCTTC
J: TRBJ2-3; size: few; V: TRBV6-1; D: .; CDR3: CASSVSADSADTQYF; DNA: TGTGCCAGCAGTGTTTCAGCGGATAGCGCAGATACGCAGTATTTT
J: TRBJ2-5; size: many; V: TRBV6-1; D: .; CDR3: CASSPGPSQETQYF; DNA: TGTGCCAGCAGTCCAGGGCCGAGCCAAGAGACCCAGTACTTC
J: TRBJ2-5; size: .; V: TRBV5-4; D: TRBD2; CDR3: CASSKGLAGQETQYF; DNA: TGTGCCAGCAGCAAGGGACTAGCGGGACAAGAGACCCAGTACTTC
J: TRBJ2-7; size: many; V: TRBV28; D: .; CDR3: CASSPLSGLEQYF; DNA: TGTGCCAGCAGCCCCCTATCGGGGCTCGAGCAGTACTTC